This T cell receptor (beta chain) came from a study of blood T cell repertoires in COVID-19. Original handling: Scientists estimated how many nucleated cells there were by amplifying reference gene primers. Generated by immunoSEQ multiplex PCR, the TCRdb table keeps only in-frame clones and is missing some. The DNA gave D and trimming, while V, J and clone size come from that table. The table records some 100,000 clones, approximately 87% of them present only once. There are 15 residues in the CDR3. V shed 1 base, J shed 7 bases, and the junction held 6 bases outside the gene matches. Germline V gene data show CDR1 as SGHVS and CDR2 as FQNEAQ.

J is TRBJ2-7 and V is TRBV7-8, with 11 bases that match TRBD2. This TCR was sampled from a human donor in a cohort sampled during active COVID-19. The source material was peripheral blood. The CDR3 DNA sequence: TGTGCCAGCAGCTTAGTAGCGGGGGGGCTCGTGGAGCAGTACTTC. Amino acid sequence: CASSLVAGGLVEQYF.